One sample yielded the 29 T cell receptor beta chains listed below, sequenced in a study of regulatory and conventional T cells in RAG deficiency (dated by TCRdb to 2016 to 2017). Library construction relied on the immunoSEQ multiplex PCR assay. TCRdb retrieved this table from immuneACCESS and kept in-frame rearrangements only. Not all clones are present; in checked studies, unresolved V genes account for under half, and no reason is known for the remainder. This sample comprises around 29,000 clones, 90% to 95% of them detected only once. The ten largest clones represent about 0.16% of the sample. Before genomic DNA extraction, conventional CD4+ T cells were isolated from blood as CD25-low CD127-high cells. This sample was also put to use in a study of regulatory T cells. The second investigation adds: The multiplex PCR used 52 forward TRBV primers and 13 reverse TRBJ primers, with assay-based and computational corrections for amplification bias.

The specimen was CD25- CD4+ T cells sorted from blood. These receptors originate from a human donor in good health.

The chain couples TRBV5-1 to TRBJ1-1; no reliable D call. The length of the CDR3 is 16 residues. Trimming removed 3 bases from V and 0 bases from J, with 15 bases in between. The V gene's germline CDR1 is SGHRS and CDR2 YFSETQ. CDR3 loop: CASSSETDYLNTEAFF. In DNA, the CDR3 is TGCGCCAGCAGCTCCGAGACCGACTACTTGAACACTGAAGCTTTCTTT.

This sequence joins TRBV5-4 and TRBJ2-3; D remains unclear. This CDR3 spans 15 amino acids. CDR1 and CDR2 from the germline V gene are SGHNT and YYREEE (reference sequence). Trimming took off 0 bases at V and 6 bases at J, with 14 bases between the two ends. CDR3 loop: CASSLEAKAADTQYF. CDR3 coding DNA: TGTGCCAGCAGCTTGGAAGCTAAAGCTGCGGATACGCAGTATTTT.

The J gene is TRBJ1-1, the V gene TRBV19; D not resolved. Germline V CDR1 and CDR2: LNHDA, SQIVND (reference sequence). With 6 bases removed from V and 1 base from J, the gap between germline ends came to 12 bases. The CDR3 is 14 residues long. The DNA for the CDR3 is TGTGCCAGTAGACGGGGAGGAGGGAACACTGAAGCTTTCTTT. Its translation: CASRRGGGNTEAFF. The variable domain in full, with the rest retrieved from reference TRBV19 and TRBJ1-1, is DGGITQSPKYLFRKEGQNVTLSCEQNLNHDAMYWYRQDPGQGLRLIYYSQIVNDFQKGDIAEGYSVSREKKESFPLTVTSAQKNPTAFYLCASRRGGGNTEAFFGQGTRLTVV.

The V call is TRBV6-1, the J call TRBJ1-5, with 8 bases fitting TRBD1. J was trimmed by 3 bases and V by 3 bases; bases with no gene match: 4. The CDR3 runs to 15 residues. The germline V gene encodes CDR1 MNHNS and CDR2 SASEGT. CDR3 in DNA: TGTGCCAGCAGTGAGGCAGGGGGCAACAATCAGCCCCAGCATTTT. Amino acid sequence: CASSEAGGNNQPQHF.

The chain carries TRBV18 and TRBJ2-4; TRBD1 matches 8 bases. Per germline, CDR1 KGHSH and CDR2 LQKENI. With 5 bases clipped from V and 0 bases from J, the junction kept 9 bases outside the gene matches. This CDR3 contains 17 residues. CDR3 DNA: TGTGCCAGCTCAGACGACAGGGGTAAGATAGCCAAAAACATTCAGTACTTC. Its protein product is CASSDDRGKIAKNIQYF.

V gene TRBV5-1 combines with J gene TRBJ1-2, with D tentatively TRBD1 (5 bases). The CDR3 covers 14 residues. Trimming cost V 1 base and J 6 bases, with 13 bases left between them. Germline CDR1 is SGHRS and CDR2 is YFSETQ. The CDR3 DNA follows: TGCGCCAGCAGCTTGAGCGGGGCTCTTAATGGCTACACCTTC. It encodes CASSLSGALNGYTF.

The chain links TRBV10-3 to TRBJ2-1; perhaps TRBD2 as D (6 bases). This CDR3 comprises 18 residues. Trimming removed 2 bases at V and 0 bases at J, with 17 bases between. In germline, CDR1 is ENHRY, CDR2 SYGVKD. CDR3 protein: CAISERSSDGNSYNEQFF. The DNA for the CDR3 is TGTGCCATCAGTGAGCGTTCTAGCGATGGAAACTCCTACAATGAGCAGTTCTTC.

The V and J genes are TRBV7-3 and TRBJ2-3; no firm D call. V was cut by 0 bases and J by 3 bases, with 4 bases left in between. The CDR3 has 13 amino acids. Germline V lookup: CDR1 SGHTA, CDR2 FQGTGA. The CDR3 DNA follows: TGTGCCAGCAGCTTAACCGGGACAGATACGCAGTATTTT. Amino acids: CASSLTGTDTQYF. The variable domain in full, with the rest retrieved from reference TRBV7-3 and TRBJ2-3, is GAGVSQTPSNKVTEKGKYVELRCDPISGHTALYWYRQSLGQGPEFLIYFQGTGAADDSGLPNDRFFAVRPEGSVSTLKIQRTERGDSAVYLCASSLTGTDTQYFGPGTRLTVL.

The gene calls are TRBV7-9 and TRBJ2-1; TRBD2 agrees at 13 bases. The trim removed 5 bases at V and 5 bases at J, leaving 12 bases unmatched. The CDR3 extends over 18 amino acids. Germline V gene data show CDR1 as SEHNR and CDR2 as FQNEAQ (reference sequence). The CDR3 region is CASSHTSGGAVANNEQFF. The CDR3 nucleotides are TGTGCCAGCAGCCACACTAGCGGGGGGGCAGTAGCGAACAATGAGCAGTTCTTC.

A word on this clone: At one boundary the junction diverges from the germline segment, which might be a read error. V usage is TRBV6-1 and J usage is TRBJ1-5; 10 nucleotides line up with TRBD1. The CDR3 has 21 residues. The germline V gene has CDR1 MNHNS and CDR2 SASEGT. CDR3 sequence reads: CASGERGPDRGRILGNQPQHF. CDR3 coding DNA: TGTGCCAGCGGTGAACGGGGCCCCGACAGGGGGCGCATCCTGGGGAATCAGCCCCAGCATTTT.

This clone was observed once. The gene calls are TRBV5-1 and TRBJ2-5; 8 nucleotides line up with TRBD1. There are 14 residues in the CDR3. Germline CDR1 reads SGHRS; CDR2 reads YFSETQ. The V gene end was trimmed by 0 bases and the J gene end by 5 bases; junction bases not matched to a gene: 3. CDR3 region: CASSLDRGMETQYF. The CDR3 DNA follows: TGCGCCAGCAGCTTGGACAGGGGGATGGAGACCCAGTACTTC.

Turning to this clone: Mismatch with germline at one junction end may stem from a read error. V gene TRBV5-1 combines with J gene TRBJ1-3; D possibly corresponds to TRBD1 (5 bases). CDR1 is SGHRS and CDR2 is YFSETQ in the germline V gene. This CDR3 has 17 amino acids. The CDR3 DNA follows: TGCGCCAGCACCTTGGGGATCGGGGGGAGCTCTGGAAACACCATATATTTT. It translates to CASTLGIGGSSGNTIYF. The full variable domain, with the rest looked up from reference TRBV5-1 and TRBJ1-3, is KAGVTQTPRYLIKTRGQQVTLSCSPISGHRSVSWYQQTPGQGLQFLFEYFSETQRNKGNFPGRFSGRQFSNSRSEMNVSTLELGDSALYLCASTLGIGGSSGNTIYFGEGSWLTVV.

The chain has TRBV6-5 and TRBJ1-1, with 8 bases aligning to TRBD1. Germline V gives CDR1 MNHEY, CDR2 SVGAGI. J lost 5 bases, V lost 6 bases, and 11 bases had no gene match. The CDR3 is 15 amino acids. In DNA form, the CDR3 reads TGTGCCAGCAGCCTTGGGAGACAGGGGAGGACTGAAGCTTTCTTT. Translation: CASSLGRQGRTEAFF.

The genes are TRBV5-1 and TRBJ1-2; D may be TRBD1 (6 bases). Germline CDR1 SGHRS, CDR2 YFSETQ. V lost 4 bases, J lost 7 bases, and 11 bases lay in between. This CDR3 is built from 12 residues. CDR3 sequence reads: CASSPEGVGYTF. In DNA form, the CDR3 reads TGCGCCAGCAGCCCTGAGGGGGTTGGCTACACCTTC.

This chain links TRBV6-1 with TRBJ1-5; D is uncertain. The CDR3 has 13 amino acids. The germline CDR1 and CDR2 sequences are MNHNS and SASEGT. The ends were cut back, 10 bases at V and 0 bases at J, with 10 bases in the middle. CDR3 protein: CATWTVSNQPQHF. CDR3 DNA sequence: TGTGCCACCTGGACTGTTAGCAATCAGCCCCAGCATTTT.

V usage is TRBV5-1 and J usage is TRBJ2-3; possible D gene TRBD1, 5 bases. With 4 bases removed from V and 2 bases from J, the gap between germline ends came to 11 bases. CDR1 is SGHRS, CDR2 YFSETQ, per germline. The CDR3 is 14 amino acids. The CDR3 DNA reads as TGCGCCAGCAGCACCGACAGAGACACAGATACGCAGTATTTT. The encoded protein is CASSTDRDTDTQYF.

The chain employs TRBV2 and TRBJ2-2, with 8 bases fitting TRBD2. The CDR3 length is 16 residues. V shed 5 bases, J shed 2 bases, and the junction held 7 bases outside the gene matches. Germline CDR1 reads SNHLY; CDR2 reads FYNNEI. CDR3 sequence: CASSFGGTRNTGELFF. The CDR3 nucleotides read TGTGCCAGCAGTTTCGGAGGGACTAGAAACACCGGGGAGCTGTTTTTT. The whole variable domain, remainder taken from reference TRBV2 and TRBJ2-2, is EPEVTQTPSHQVTQMGQEVILRCVPISNHLYFYWYRQILGQKVEFLVSFYNNEISEKSEIFDDQFSVERPDGSNFTLKIRSTKLEDSAMYFCASSFGGTRNTGELFFGEGSRLTVL.

This rearrangement joins TRBV7-3 to TRBJ1-1; D gene ambiguous. The V end was cut by 5 bases, the J end by 0 bases, with 13 bases between. The CDR3 has 15 residues. Germline assignment: CDR1 SGHTA and CDR2 FQGTGA. The CDR3 DNA reads TGTGCCAGCAGCGCTATGGGGAGGGTGAACACTGAAGCTTTCTTT. As protein: CASSAMGRVNTEAFF.

This clone showed up just once. This chain joins TRBV10-1 and TRBJ2-7; TRBD2 matches at 10 bases. The CDR3 consists of 14 residues. Germline CDR1 is WNHNN and CDR2 is SYGVQD (reference sequence). Unmatched junction bases numbered 5, after V lost 6 bases and J lost 3 bases. CDR3 DNA sequence: TGCGCCAGCAGCCAGGGACTAGCGAGCTACGAGCAGTACTTC. It codes for CASSQGLASYEQYF.

The J gene is TRBJ2-3, the V gene TRBV7-9; TRBD2 might be the D (7 bases). The germline CDR1 and CDR2 sequences are SEHNR and FQNEAQ (reference sequence). The CDR3 is 18 residues long. With 4 bases removed from V and 3 bases from J, the gap between germline ends came to 23 bases. DNA of the CDR3: TGTGCCAGCAGCTACAGTTTGATTTCGGGGGGCCTTACAGATACGCAGTATTTT. It codes for CASSYSLISGGLTDTQYF.

The gene calls are TRBV29-1 and TRBJ2-2; tentatively, D is TRBD1 (6 bases). The germline V gene has CDR1 SQVTM and CDR2 ANQGSEA. V lost 7 bases and J lost 3, with 15 bases in between. This CDR3 is built from 14 residues. The CDR3 DNA sequence: TGCAGCGCTATTGCGGACAGCTACACCGGGGAGCTGTTTTTT. It encodes CSAIADSYTGELFF.

The chain recombines TRBV18 with TRBJ2-1, with 8 bases that match TRBD2. This CDR3 spans 14 amino acids. Trimming took 3 bases from V and 4 from J; bases not matched to a gene: 2. Germline V gene data show CDR1 as KGHSH and CDR2 as LQKENI. As DNA, the CDR3 is TGTGCCAGCTCACCTAGCGGGGTGTACAATGAGCAGTTCTTC. Its translation is CASSPSGVYNEQFF.

The rearrangement uses TRBV11-2 and TRBJ1-2; D perhaps matches TRBD1 (5 bases). This CDR3 has 13 residues. The V gene's germline CDR1 is SGHAT and CDR2 FQNNGV. V was shortened by 1 base and J by 7 bases, with 10 bases between the two germline ends. CDR3 coding DNA: TGTGCCAGCAGCTTAGGGCAGGGATCTGGCTACACCTTC. Its translation is CASSLGQGSGYTF.

The chain recombines TRBV5-6 with TRBJ2-5; D uncertain. This CDR3 has 15 residues. Germline V gene lookup returns CDR1 SGHDT and CDR2 YYEEEE. Trimming left V 0 bases short and J 4 bases short, with 13 bases between. The CDR3 DNA follows: TGTGCCAGCAGCTTGGCCTCAGGTGTGGGAGAGACCCAGTACTTC. It specifies CASSLASGVGETQYF. The full variable domain, completed using reference TRBV5-6 and TRBJ2-5, is DAGVTQSPTHLIKTRGQQVTLRCSPKSGHDTVSWYQQALGQGPQFIFQYYEEEERQRGNFPDRFSGHQFPNYSSELNVNALLLGDSALYLCASSLASGVGETQYFGPGTRLLVL.

The chain uses TRBV19 and TRBJ1-4; D may be TRBD1 (6 bases). Trimming stripped 1 base from V and 8 bases from J, with 11 bases between. Germline V gene lookup returns CDR1 LNHDA and CDR2 SQIVND (reference sequence). CDR3 length: 14 residues. The CDR3 is CASSIVQGQEKLFF. Here the CDR3 DNA reads TGTGCCAGTAGTATAGTTCAGGGGCAGGAAAAACTGTTTTTT.

This chain joins TRBV11-2 and TRBJ2-7, with D tentatively TRBD1 (6 bases). The germline V gene has CDR1 SGHAT and CDR2 FQNNGV. The CDR3 covers 14 residues. Deletions cut 5 bases from V and 8 bases from J, with 19 bases between. CDR3 DNA sequence: TGTGCCAGCAGCCCATCCGGGACACCTGTCAAGCAGTACTTC. This translates into CASSPSGTPVKQYF.

This chain connects TRBV9 to TRBJ2-1; TRBD2 matches 10 bases. This CDR3 comprises 18 residues. V shed 1 base, J shed 0 bases, and the junction held 7 bases outside the gene matches. CDR1 and CDR2 (germline): SGDLS, YYNGEE. CDR3 loop: CASSVTLSGGSSYNEQFF. The CDR3 region has the DNA TGTGCCAGCAGCGTAACCCTTAGCGGGGGGAGCTCCTACAATGAGCAGTTCTTC. The whole variable domain, remainder taken from reference TRBV9 and TRBJ2-1, is DSGVTQTPKHLITATGQRVTLRCSPRSGDLSVYWYQQSLDQGLQFLIQYYNGEERAKGNILERFSAQQFPDLHSELNLSSLELGDSALYFCASSVTLSGGSSYNEQFFGPGTRLTVL.

CDR3 loop: CASSLTSQGGGEQYF. The CDR3 DNA is TGTGCCAGCAGTCTTACGTCCCAGGGAGGCGGCGAGCAGTACTTC. The chain couples TRBV6-5 to TRBJ2-7; a possible D gene is TRBD2 (6 bases). There are 15 residues in the CDR3. The V gene's germline CDR1 is MNHEY and CDR2 SVGAGI. V lost 5 bases, J lost 6 bases, and 20 bases lay in between.

J is TRBJ2-7 and V is TRBV25-1; 8 bases map to TRBD1. The trim removed 1 base at V and 2 bases at J, leaving 7 bases unmatched. This CDR3 comprises 16 residues. CDR1 is MGHDK, CDR2 SYGVNS, per germline. The CDR3 DNA reads TGTGCCAGCAGTGAATCCCGGACAGGGTACACCTACGAGCAGTACTTC. Residues: CASSESRTGYTYEQYF.